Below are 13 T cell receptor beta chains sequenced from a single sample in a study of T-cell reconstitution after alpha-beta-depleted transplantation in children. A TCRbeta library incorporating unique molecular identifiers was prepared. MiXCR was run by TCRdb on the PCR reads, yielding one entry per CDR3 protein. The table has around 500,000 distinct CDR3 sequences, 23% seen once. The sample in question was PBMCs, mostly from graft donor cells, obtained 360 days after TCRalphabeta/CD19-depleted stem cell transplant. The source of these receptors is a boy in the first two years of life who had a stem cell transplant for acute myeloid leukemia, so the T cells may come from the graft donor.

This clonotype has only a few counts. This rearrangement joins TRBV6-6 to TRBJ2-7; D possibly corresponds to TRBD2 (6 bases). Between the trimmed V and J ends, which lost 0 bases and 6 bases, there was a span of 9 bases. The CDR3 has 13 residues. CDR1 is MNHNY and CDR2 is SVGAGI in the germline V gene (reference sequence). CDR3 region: CASSYSRGSEQYV. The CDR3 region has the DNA TGTGCCAGCAGTTACTCGCGGGGCTCCGAGCAGTACGTC.

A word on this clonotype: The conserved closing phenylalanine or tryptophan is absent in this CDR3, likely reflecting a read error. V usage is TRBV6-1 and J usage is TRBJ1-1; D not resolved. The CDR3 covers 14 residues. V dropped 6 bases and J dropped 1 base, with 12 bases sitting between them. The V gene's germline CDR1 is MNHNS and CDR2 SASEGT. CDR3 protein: CASRGGPQNTEAFY. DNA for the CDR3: TGTGCCAGCAGGGGAGGACCCCAGAACACTGAAGCTTTCTAT.

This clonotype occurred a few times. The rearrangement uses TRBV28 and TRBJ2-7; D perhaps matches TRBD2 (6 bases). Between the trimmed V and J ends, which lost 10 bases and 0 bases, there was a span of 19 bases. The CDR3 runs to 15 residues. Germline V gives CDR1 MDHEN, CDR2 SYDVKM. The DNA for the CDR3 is TGTGCCACAACCGCCGGGACTTACAGCTCCTACGAGCAGTACGTC. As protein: CATTAGTYSSYEQYV.

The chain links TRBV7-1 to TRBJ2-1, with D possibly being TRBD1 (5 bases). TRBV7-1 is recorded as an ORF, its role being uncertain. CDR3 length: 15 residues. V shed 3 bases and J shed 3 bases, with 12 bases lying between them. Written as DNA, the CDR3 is TGTGCCAGCAGCTCCGGAGCAGGGTTCTACAATGAGCAGTTCTTC. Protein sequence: CASSSGAGFYNEQFF.

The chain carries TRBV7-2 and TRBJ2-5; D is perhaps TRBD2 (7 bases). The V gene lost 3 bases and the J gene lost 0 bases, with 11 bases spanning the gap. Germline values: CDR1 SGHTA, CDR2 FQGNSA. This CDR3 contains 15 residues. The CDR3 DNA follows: TGTGCCAGCAGCTTTAAGGGGGGGTACCAAGAGACCCAGTACTTC. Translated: CASSFKGGYQETQYF.

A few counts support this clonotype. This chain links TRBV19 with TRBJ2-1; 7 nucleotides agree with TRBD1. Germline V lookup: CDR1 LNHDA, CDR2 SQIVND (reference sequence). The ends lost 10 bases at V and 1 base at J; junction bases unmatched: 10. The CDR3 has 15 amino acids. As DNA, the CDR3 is TGTGCCACCCGAGACCCGGGACAGTCCTACAATGAGCAGTTCTTC. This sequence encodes CATRDPGQSYNEQFF.

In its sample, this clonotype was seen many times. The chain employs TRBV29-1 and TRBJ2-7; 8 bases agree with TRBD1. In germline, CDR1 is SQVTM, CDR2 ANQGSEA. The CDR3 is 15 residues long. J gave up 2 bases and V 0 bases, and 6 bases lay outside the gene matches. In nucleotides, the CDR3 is TGCAGCGTTGAAGACCCGGACAGGGAGACCTACGAGCAGTACTTC. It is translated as CSVEDPDRETYEQYF.

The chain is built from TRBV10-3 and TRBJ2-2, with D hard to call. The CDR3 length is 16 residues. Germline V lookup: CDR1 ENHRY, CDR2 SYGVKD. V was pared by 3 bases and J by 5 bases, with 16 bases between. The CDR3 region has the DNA TGTGCCATCAGTGATCTTTCGGACCTTGGAACCGGGGAGCTGTTTTTT. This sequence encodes CAISDLSDLGTGELFF.

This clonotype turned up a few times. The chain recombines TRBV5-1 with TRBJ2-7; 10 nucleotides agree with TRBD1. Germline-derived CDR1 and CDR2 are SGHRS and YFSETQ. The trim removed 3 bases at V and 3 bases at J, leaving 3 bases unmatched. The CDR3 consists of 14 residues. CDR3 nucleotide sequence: TGCGCCAGCAGCTCGAGGACAGGGGGCTACGAGCAGTACTTC. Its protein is CASSSRTGGYEQYF.

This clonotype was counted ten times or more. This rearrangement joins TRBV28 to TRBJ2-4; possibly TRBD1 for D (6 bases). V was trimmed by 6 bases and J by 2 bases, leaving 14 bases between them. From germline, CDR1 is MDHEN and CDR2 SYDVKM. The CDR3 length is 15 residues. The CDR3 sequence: CASSGPTGSKNIQYF. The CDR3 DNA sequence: TGTGCCAGCAGCGGTCCAACAGGGTCCAAAAACATTCAGTACTTC.

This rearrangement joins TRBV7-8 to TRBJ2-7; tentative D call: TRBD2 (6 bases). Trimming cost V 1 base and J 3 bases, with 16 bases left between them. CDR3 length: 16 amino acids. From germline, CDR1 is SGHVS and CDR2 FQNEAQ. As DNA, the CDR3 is TGTGCCAGCAGCTTAGGAGGTGGAGGGGCCCTCTACGAGCAGTACGTC. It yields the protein CASSLGGGGALYEQYV.

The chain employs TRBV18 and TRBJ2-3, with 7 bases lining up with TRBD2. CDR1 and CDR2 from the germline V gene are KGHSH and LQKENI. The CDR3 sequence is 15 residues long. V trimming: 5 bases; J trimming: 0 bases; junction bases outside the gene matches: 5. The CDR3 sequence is CASSMSGGSTDTQYF. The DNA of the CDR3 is TGTGCCAGCTCAATGTCGGGGGGAAGCACAGATACGCAGTATTTT.

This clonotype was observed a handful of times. The CDR3 loop reads CSAREQGVRSYNEQFF. The CDR3 nucleotides read TGCAGTGCTAGAGAACAGGGGGTTCGCTCCTACAATGAGCAGTTCTTC. The chain uses TRBV20-1 and TRBJ2-1; 8 nucleotides agree with TRBD1. Germline values: CDR1 DFQATT, CDR2 SNEGSKA (reference sequence). There are 16 residues in the CDR3. V gave up 0 bases and J gave up 0 bases; unmatched junction bases: 4.